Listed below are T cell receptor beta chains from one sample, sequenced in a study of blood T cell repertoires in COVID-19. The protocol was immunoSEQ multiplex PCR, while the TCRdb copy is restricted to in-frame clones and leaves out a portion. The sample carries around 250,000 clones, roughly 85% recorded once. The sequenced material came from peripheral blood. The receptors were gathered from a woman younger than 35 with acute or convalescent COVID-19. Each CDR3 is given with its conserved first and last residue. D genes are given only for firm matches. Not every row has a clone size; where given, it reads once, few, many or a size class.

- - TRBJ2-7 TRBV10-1 TGCGCCAGCAGTGACCACAGCTCCTACGAGCAGTACTTC CASSDHSSYEQYF
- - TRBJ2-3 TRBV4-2 TGTGCCAGCAGCCAAACCGAGGATTGGGCAGATACGCAGTATTTT CASSQTEDWADTQYF
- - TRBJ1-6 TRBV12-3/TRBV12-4 TGTGCCAGCAGTTTTGGAGGGTCCTCACCCCTCCACTTT CASSFGGSSPLHF
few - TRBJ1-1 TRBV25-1 TGTGCCAGCAGGAAACAGGGTGTGAACACTGAAGCTTTCTTT CASRKQGVNTEAFF
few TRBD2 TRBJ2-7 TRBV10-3 TGTGCCATCAGTGATTTAGTAACGGGGAGGGGCTACGAGCAGTACTTC CAISDLVTGRGYEQYF
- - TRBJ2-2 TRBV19 TGTGCCAGTAGTGCAAAACGAATAGGGGACACCGGGGAGCTGTTTTTT CASSAKRIGDTGELFF
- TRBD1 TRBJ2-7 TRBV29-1 TGCAGCGTCGAGTACCCTTCTGAACGGGACAGGGAAGGGGAGCAGTACTTC CSVEYPSERDREGEQYF
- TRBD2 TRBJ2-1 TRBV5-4 TGTGCCAGCAGCTTAGGACTAGGGGCAGGCAATGAGCAGTTCTTC CASSLGLGAGNEQFF
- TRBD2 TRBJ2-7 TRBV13 TGTGCCACCGATCCGGGACTAGCGGGAGTTCGGCCCTACGAGCAGTACTTC CATDPGLAGVRPYEQYF
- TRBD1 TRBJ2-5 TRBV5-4 TGTGCCAGCAGCTTGGCCTTGGGACAGGGCCAAGAGACCCAGTACTTC CASSLALGQGQETQYF
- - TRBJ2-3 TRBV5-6 TGTGCCAGCAGCTTGGTGGCGGGGCACACAGATACGCAGTATTTT CASSLVAGHTDTQYF
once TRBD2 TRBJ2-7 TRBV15 TGTGCCACCAGCAGGGAAGCTAGCGGCAGCTACGAGCAGTACTTC CATSREASGSYEQYF
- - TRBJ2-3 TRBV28 TGTGCCAGCAACAGGGAAGATACGCAGTATTTT CASNREDTQYF
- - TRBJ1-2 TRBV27 TGTGCCAGCAATTCCCTCGGCAGGGTCGGGGGCTACACCTTC CASNSLGRVGGYTF
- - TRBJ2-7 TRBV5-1 TGCGCCAGCAGCAGGGAGGTCGCCTACGAGCAGTACTTC CASSREVAYEQYF
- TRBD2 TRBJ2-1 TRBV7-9 TGTGCCAGCAGCTTAGGTATCGCGGGACTAGCATTCTACAATGAGCAGTTCTTC CASSLGIAGLAFYNEQFF
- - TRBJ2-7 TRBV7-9 TGTGCCAGCAGCTTAACAGGCGGGAACTACGAGCAGTACTTC CASSLTGGNYEQYF
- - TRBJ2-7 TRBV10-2 TGCGCCAGCAGTGATTGGCAGGGTAACACCTACGAGCAGTACTTC CASSDWQGNTYEQYF
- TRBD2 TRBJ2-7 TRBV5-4 TGTGCCAGCAGCCCCGGGACTAGCGGGTCAGACGAGCAGTACTTC CASSPGTSGSDEQYF
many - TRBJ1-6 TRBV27 TGTGCCAGCAGTTTAGGGGGCAGAAGGTCACGGAATTCACCCCTCCACTTT CASSLGGRRSRNSPLHF
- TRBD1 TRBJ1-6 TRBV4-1 TGCGCCAGCAGCCAAGATTGGGCCGGGACAGGGGCCTCACCCCTCCACTTT CASSQDWAGTGASPLHF
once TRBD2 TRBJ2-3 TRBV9 TGTGCCAGCAGCGTAGAGTCGGGACTAAGCACAGATACGCAGTATTTT CASSVESGLSTDTQYF
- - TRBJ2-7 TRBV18 TGTGCCAGCTCACCACCGGGACAAGTCTACGAGCAGTACTTC CASSPPGQVYEQYF
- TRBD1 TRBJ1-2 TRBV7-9 TGTGCCAGCAGCTCCGGGACAGGTGGAACGTTGGGCTACACCTTC CASSSGTGGTLGYTF
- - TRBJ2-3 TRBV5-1 TGCGCCAGCAGGCAGGGGGGATATGACACAGATACGCAGTATTTT CASRQGGYDTDTQYF
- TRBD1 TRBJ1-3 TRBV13 TGTGCCAGCAGCACCACAGGGGAAATTGGCTCTGGAAACACCATATATTTT CASSTTGEIGSGNTIYF
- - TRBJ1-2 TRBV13 TGTGCCAGCAGCTCCCAAACTTCTATCGACAGGAGCTATGGCTACACCTTC CASSSQTSIDRSYGYTF
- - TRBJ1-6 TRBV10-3 TGTGCCATCAGTGCGGGAGGTGGTTCACCCCTCCACTTT CAISAGGGSPLHF
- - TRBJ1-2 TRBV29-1 TGCAGCGCCTACAGGATCCTCTATGGCTACACCTTC CSAYRILYGYTF
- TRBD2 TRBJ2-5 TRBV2 TGTGCCAGCAGTGATCGGGGTAGCGGGAGGTCCCAGTACTTC CASSDRGSGRSQYF
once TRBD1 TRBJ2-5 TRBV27 TGTGCCAGCAGTTTAGGGCAGGGGGAGTCGGAGACCCAGTACTTC CASSLGQGESETQYF
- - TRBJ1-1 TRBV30 TGTGCCTGGAGTCTCCTCACAGGGCCAGATACTGAAGCTTTCTTT CAWSLLTGPDTEAFF
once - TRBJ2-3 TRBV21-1 TGTGCCAGCGCGGGGCGGGAGTTCTCCGCTAGCTTCACAGATACGCAGTATTTT CASAGREFSASFTDTQYF
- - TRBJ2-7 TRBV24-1 TGTGCCACCAGTGAGTCCCAGCAGGGTTACGAGCAGTACTTC CATSESQQGYEQYF
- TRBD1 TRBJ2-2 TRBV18 TGTGCCAGCTCAACCCCGACAGGGAGTGGCACCGGGGAGCTGTTTTTT CASSTPTGSGTGELFF
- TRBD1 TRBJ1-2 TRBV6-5 TGTGCCAGCAGGTCCCGGGACAGGTTTGACGGCTACACCTTC CASRSRDRFDGYTF
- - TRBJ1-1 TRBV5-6 TGTGCCAGCAGCTTACAGGGCACTGAAGCTTTCTTT CASSLQGTEAFF
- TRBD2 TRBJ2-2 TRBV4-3 TGCGCCAGCAGCCTGAGGACTAGCGGAGGATGGGACACCGGGGAGCTGTTTTTT CASSLRTSGGWDTGELFF
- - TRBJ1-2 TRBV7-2 TGTGCCAGCAGCTTAGGGCCCTGGCAGGGTGTAGATGGCTACACCTTC CASSLGPWQGVDGYTF
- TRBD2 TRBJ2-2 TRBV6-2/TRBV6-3 TGTGCCAGCAGTTACTCTGATCTAGCGGGAACCGACACCGGGGAGCTGTTTTTT CASSYSDLAGTDTGELFF
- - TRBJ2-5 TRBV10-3 TGTGCCATCGGACAGAAAGAGACCCAGTACTTC CAIGQKETQYF
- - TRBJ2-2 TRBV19 TGTGCCAGTACCCCCTATGGGGTCGGGGTCAGGGGCGCGAACATCGGGGAGCTGTTTTTT CASTPYGVGVRGANIGELFF
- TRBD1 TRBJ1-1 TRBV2 TGTGCCAGCAGTCGACAGGGAACCAACACTGAAGCTTTCTTT CASSRQGTNTEAFF
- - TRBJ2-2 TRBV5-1 TGCGCCAGCAGCGGACGACTAGGAGACGGGGAGCTGTTTTTT CASSGRLGDGELFF
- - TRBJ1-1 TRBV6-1 TGTGCCAGCAGTGAACCCCGGGAGGCGAACACTGAAGCTTTCTTT CASSEPREANTEAFF
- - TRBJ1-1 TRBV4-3 TGCGCCAGCAGCCATGCCCAGGGCTCTGGTGAAGCTTTCTTT CASSHAQGSGEAFF
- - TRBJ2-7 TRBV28 TGTGCCAGCAGCCTGGGGCGACTAGAAGACGAGCAGTACTTC CASSLGRLEDEQYF
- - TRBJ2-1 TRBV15 TGTGCCACCAGCGTGTCGGAGGGTGAGCAGTTCTTC CATSVSEGEQFF
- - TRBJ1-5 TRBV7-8 TGTGCCAGCAGCAACAGGCCTAGCAATCAGCCCCAGCATTTT CASSNRPSNQPQHF
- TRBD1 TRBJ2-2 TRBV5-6 TGTGCCAGCAGTTTTTCCCCGGGACAGGGATCCGGGGAGCTGTTTTTT CASSFSPGQGSGELFF
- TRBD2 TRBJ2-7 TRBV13 TGTGCCAGCAGCTTAGGGACTAGCGGGAGCGACTACGAGCAGTACTTC CASSLGTSGSDYEQYF
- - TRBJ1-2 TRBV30 TGTGCCTGGAACCAGGGATTAGGCTATGGCTACACCTTC CAWNQGLGYGYTF
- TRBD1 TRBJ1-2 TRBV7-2 TGTGCCAGCAGCTGGGCGACAGGGGGCGTTGGCGCCTTC CASSWATGGVGAF